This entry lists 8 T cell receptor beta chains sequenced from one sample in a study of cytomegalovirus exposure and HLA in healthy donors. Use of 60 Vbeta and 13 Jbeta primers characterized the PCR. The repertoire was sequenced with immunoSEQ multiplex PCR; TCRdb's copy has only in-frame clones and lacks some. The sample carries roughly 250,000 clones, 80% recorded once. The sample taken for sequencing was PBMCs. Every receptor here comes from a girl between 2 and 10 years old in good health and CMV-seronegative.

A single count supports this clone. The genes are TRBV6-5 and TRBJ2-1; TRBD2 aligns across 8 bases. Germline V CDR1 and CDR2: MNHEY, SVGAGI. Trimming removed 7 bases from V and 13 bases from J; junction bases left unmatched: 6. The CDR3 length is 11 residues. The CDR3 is CASISAGDQFF. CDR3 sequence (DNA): TGTGCCAGCATATCAGCGGGAGATCAGTTCTTC.

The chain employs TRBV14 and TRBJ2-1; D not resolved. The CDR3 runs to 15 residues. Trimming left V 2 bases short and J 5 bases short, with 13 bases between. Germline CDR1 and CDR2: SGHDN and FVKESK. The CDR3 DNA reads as TGTGCCAGCAGCCAAATTTATGGCGGTAACAATGAGCAGTTCTTC. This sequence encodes CASSQIYGGNNEQFF.

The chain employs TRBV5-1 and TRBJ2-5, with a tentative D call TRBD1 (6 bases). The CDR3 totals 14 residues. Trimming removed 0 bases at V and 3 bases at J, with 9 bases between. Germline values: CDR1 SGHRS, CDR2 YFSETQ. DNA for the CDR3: TGCGCCAGCAGCTTGGCCGGACAGAAAGAGACCCAGTACTTC. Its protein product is CASSLAGQKETQYF. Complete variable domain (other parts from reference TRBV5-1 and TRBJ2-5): KAGVTQTPRYLIKTRGQQVTLSCSPISGHRSVSWYQQTPGQGLQFLFEYFSETQRNKGNFPGRFSGRQFSNSRSEMNVSTLELGDSALYLCASSLAGQKETQYFGPGTRLLVL.

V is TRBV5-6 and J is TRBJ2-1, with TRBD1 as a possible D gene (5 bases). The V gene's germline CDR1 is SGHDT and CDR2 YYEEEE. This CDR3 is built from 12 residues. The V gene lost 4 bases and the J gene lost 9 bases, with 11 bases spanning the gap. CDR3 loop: CASSRGRGEQFF. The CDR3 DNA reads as TGTGCCAGCAGCAGGGGAAGGGGTGAGCAGTTCTTC.

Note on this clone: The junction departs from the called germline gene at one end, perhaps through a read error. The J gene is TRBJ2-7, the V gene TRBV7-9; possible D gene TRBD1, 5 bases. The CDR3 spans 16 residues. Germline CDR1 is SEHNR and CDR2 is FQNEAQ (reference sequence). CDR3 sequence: CSSSLHPGASVYEQYF. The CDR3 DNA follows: TGTTCCAGCAGCCTCCACCCTGGGGCTTCCGTTTACGAGCAGTACTTC.

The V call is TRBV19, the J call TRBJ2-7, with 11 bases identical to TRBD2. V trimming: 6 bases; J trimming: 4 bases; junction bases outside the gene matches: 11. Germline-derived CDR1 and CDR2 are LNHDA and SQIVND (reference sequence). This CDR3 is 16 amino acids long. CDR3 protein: CASSRRPTSGKYEQYF. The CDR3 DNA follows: TGTGCCAGTAGCCGCAGGCCGACTAGCGGGAAATACGAGCAGTACTTC. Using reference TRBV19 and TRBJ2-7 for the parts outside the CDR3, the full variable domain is DGGITQSPKYLFRKEGQNVTLSCEQNLNHDAMYWYRQDPGQGLRLIYYSQIVNDFQKGDIAEGYSVSREKKESFPLTVTSAQKNPTAFYLCASSRRPTSGKYEQYFGPGTRLTVT.

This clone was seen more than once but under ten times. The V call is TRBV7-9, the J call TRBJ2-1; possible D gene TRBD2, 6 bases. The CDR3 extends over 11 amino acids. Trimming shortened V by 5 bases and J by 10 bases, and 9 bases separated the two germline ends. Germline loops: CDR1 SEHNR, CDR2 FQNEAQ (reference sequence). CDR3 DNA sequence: TGTGCCAGCAGCGCAGGAGGGGAGCAGTTCTTC. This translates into CASSAGGEQFF.

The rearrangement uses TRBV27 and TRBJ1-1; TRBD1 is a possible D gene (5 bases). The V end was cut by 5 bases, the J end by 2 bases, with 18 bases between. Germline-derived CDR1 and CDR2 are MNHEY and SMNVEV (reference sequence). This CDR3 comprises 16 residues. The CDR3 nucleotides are TGTGCCAGCAGTAGTTTTTTAAGACAGCGAAACACTGAAGCTTTCTTT. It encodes CASSSFLRQRNTEAFF.